Sequencing of this T cell receptor (beta chain) was carried out in a study of cytomegalovirus exposure and HLA in healthy donors. The germline CDR1 and CDR2 sequences are SEHNR and FQNEAQ (reference sequence). The CDR3 loop spans 17 amino acids. A remark on this clone: Its antigen remains unidentified. Its ends do not fully match the called genes, so a read error is possible.

It was with 60 Vbeta and 13 Jbeta primers that the PCR ran. Using immunoSEQ multiplex PCR, the repertoire was profiled, and TCRdb retains in-frame clones only, with some absent. The sample holds 85,000 to 90,000 clones, about 90% seen once. General study points: Near-uniform donor sequencing depth was presumed by presence/absence analyses.

The chain employs TRBV7-9 and TRBJ2-7; the match to TRBD2 covers 9 bases. The material sequenced was PBMCs. The sequence came from a man aged 18 to 35 in good health and CMV-seronegative. In nucleotides, the CDR3 is TGTTCCAGCAGCTTAGCGGGGGACAGTCGGTCCTTCTACGAGCAGTACTTC. It is translated as CSSSLAGDSRSFYEQYF. The entire variable domain, with the rest obtained from reference TRBV7-9 and TRBJ2-7, is as follows: DTGVSQNPRHKITKRGQNVTFRCDPISEHNRLYWYRQTLGQGPEFLTYFQNEAQLEKSRLLSDRFSAERPKGSFSTLEIQRTEQGDSAMYLCSSSLAGDSRSFYEQYFGPGTRLTVT.